The rows below give T cell receptor beta chains drawn from one sample of a study of blood T cell repertoires in COVID-19. TCRdb's copy holds only in-frame clones and misses some; the assay was immunoSEQ multiplex PCR. The sample lists more than 400,000 clones; roughly 87% were seen once. Specimen: PBMCs or T cells enriched from blood (not recorded which). The receptors were gathered from a woman under 30 who had recovered from COVID-19. CDR3s include the opening cysteine and the closing phenylalanine or tryptophan. D genes are given only for firm matches. Size is omitted from some rows. Given values are once, few, many or a class for expanded clones.

D gene,clone size,V gene,J gene,CDR3 DNA,CDR3 protein
TRBD1,.,TRBV12-3/TRBV12-4,TRBJ1-1,TGTGCCAGCACCTCAACAGGGGAGGCTGAAGCTTTCTTT,CASTSTGEAEAFF
.,.,TRBV6-5,TRBJ1-2,TGTGCCAGCAGTTACTCGAATCGGGGGTCCGGCTACACCTTC,CASSYSNRGSGYTF
TRBD1,.,TRBV6-4,TRBJ1-1,TGTGCCAGCAGTGACTCCTCTGGACAGGGAACTGAAGCTTTCTTT,CASSDSSGQGTEAFF
.,once,TRBV12-5,TRBJ1-1,TGTGCTAGTGGTTTGGTAAGAGATGGGGACACTGACATGAACACTGAAGCTTTCTTT,CASGLVRDGDTDMNTEAFF
TRBD1,.,TRBV13,TRBJ1-1,TGTGCCAGCAGCTTAACAGGGGAGTTCACTGAAGCTTTCTTT,CASSLTGEFTEAFF
.,.,TRBV6-6,TRBJ1-1,TGTGCCAGCAGTTACATGGCCTTAAACACTGAAGCTTTCTTT,CASSYMALNTEAFF
.,.,TRBV7-2,TRBJ2-5,TGTGCCAGCAGCGCTAGAACCGGGGTAGGGGAGACCCAGTACTTC,CASSARTGVGETQYF
TRBD2,few,TRBV9,TRBJ2-1,TGTGCCAGCACGGTCGCCGCGGGGGGCGGTCAGCAGTTCTTC,CASTVAAGGGQQFF
.,.,TRBV18,TRBJ2-3,TGTGCCAGCTCACCTTCAACAGATACGCAGTATTTT,CASSPSTDTQYF
.,.,TRBV5-1,TRBJ2-3,TGCGCCAGCAGCCCTCCCGGACAGACAGATACGCAGTATTTT,CASSPPGQTDTQYF
TRBD2,.,TRBV7-6,TRBJ2-7,TGTGCCAGCAGCCGTGGGAGGGATGCGGACGAGCAGTACTTC,CASSRGRDADEQYF
TRBD2,once,TRBV28,TRBJ2-7,TGTGCCAGCAGTCCGGCGGGGGGGGCCTACGAGCAGTACTTC,CASSPAGGAYEQYF
.,.,TRBV7-2,TRBJ2-3,TGTGCCAGCAGCCCATCCCTCCGAGGTAGCACAGATACGCAGTATTTT,CASSPSLRGSTDTQYF
.,.,TRBV7-9,TRBJ1-1,TGTGCCAGCAGCTTAGTCTCTACTGAAGCTTTCTTT,CASSLVSTEAFF
.,.,TRBV18,TRBJ1-1,TGTGCCAGCTCACCCAGAGGTGGTGAAGCTTTCTTT,CASSPRGGEAFF
.,.,TRBV10-2,TRBJ1-2,TGCGCCAGCACCCCGTCTGGACAAGACTATGGCTACACCTTC,CASTPSGQDYGYTF
TRBD1,.,TRBV5-6,TRBJ1-1,TGTGCCAGCAGCTTGGTCCCCGGGACAGGGTACACTGAAGCTTTCTTT,CASSLVPGTGYTEAFF
TRBD1,.,TRBV7-9,TRBJ1-4,TGTGCCAGCAGCCCGGGACAGGCGTTTAATGAAAAACTGTTTTTT,CASSPGQAFNEKLFF
.,once,TRBV5-1,TRBJ1-5,TGCGCCAGCAGCTTGACAGCGGGTGCGGGTCAGCCCCAGCATTTT,CASSLTAGAGQPQHF
.,.,TRBV3-1/TRBV3-2,TRBJ1-1,TGTGCCAGCAGCCCCTTTCAGACTAACACTGAAGCTTTCTTT,CASSPFQTNTEAFF
.,.,TRBV9,TRBJ1-6,TGTGCCAGCAGGTCCGACAGAAATAATTCACCCCTCCACTTT,CASRSDRNNSPLHF
.,.,TRBV4-1,TRBJ1-5,TGCGCCAGCAGCCAGGGCACAGGGACGCCCCAACATTTT,CASSQGTGTPQHF
TRBD2,.,TRBV5-6,TRBJ2-2,TGTGCCAGCAGCCACGGACTAGCGGGGAACACCGGGGAGCTGTTTTTT,CASSHGLAGNTGELFF
TRBD1,.,TRBV5-1,TRBJ1-1,TGCGCCAGCAGCTTGGCCGGGGACAGTGCTGAAGCTTTCTTT,CASSLAGDSAEAFF
.,.,TRBV6-5,TRBJ1-4,TGTGCCAGCAGCTTCTTAGGGGCAACGGATGAAAAACTGTTTTTT,CASSFLGATDEKLFF
TRBD2,.,TRBV2,TRBJ2-7,TGTGCCAGCAGATTAGCGGGCCTCGTCTACGAGCAGTACTTC,CASRLAGLVYEQYF
.,.,TRBV28,TRBJ2-7,TGTGCCAGCGGGGCTTACTACGAGCAGTACTTC,CASGAYYEQYF
.,.,TRBV27,TRBJ2-2,TGTGCCAGCAGTTTAGAGGGCCCCCCGGACAGCACCGGGGAGCTGTTTTTT,CASSLEGPPDSTGELFF
TRBD1,few,TRBV18,TRBJ1-2,TGTGCCAGCTCACCAGACAGGGTTAACTATGGCTACACCTTC,CASSPDRVNYGYTF
.,few,TRBV6-5,TRBJ1-6,TGTGCCAGCAGTTCAACGGACATGGCCAATTCACCCCTCCACTTT,CASSSTDMANSPLHF
.,.,TRBV7-9,TRBJ2-1,TGTGCCAGCAGAGTGGGACGGGAGTCTGATGAGCAGTTCTTC,CASRVGRESDEQFF
.,.,TRBV2,TRBJ1-5,TGTGCCAGCAGTGGCGGGACTTATCAGAATCAGCCCCAGCATTTT,CASSGGTYQNQPQHF
TRBD1,.,TRBV28,TRBJ1-2,TGTGCCAGCAGCCATGGGACAGGGGAGGGCTATGGCTACACCTTC,CASSHGTGEGYGYTF
TRBD1,.,TRBV19,TRBJ2-2,TGTGCCAGTAGTATAAGGGGACAGGGAGAGGCCGGGGAGCTGTTTTTT,CASSIRGQGEAGELFF
TRBD2,.,TRBV5-4,TRBJ2-1,TGTGCCAGCAGCCCCAGCGGGGATTCCTACAATGAGCAGTTCTTC,CASSPSGDSYNEQFF
TRBD2,.,TRBV28,TRBJ2-3,TGTGCCAGCAGGCCCCGGCTAGCGGGGGGCGCCGCGGATACGCAGTATTTT,CASRPRLAGGAADTQYF
.,.,TRBV18,TRBJ1-2,TGTGCCAGCTCACCACCCGGGATCTATGGCTACACCTTC,CASSPPGIYGYTF
.,many,TRBV12-3/TRBV12-4,TRBJ1-1,TGTGCCAGCGGAACCAGGAGGACTGAAGCTTTCTTT,CASGTRRTEAFF
TRBD1,.,TRBV3-1/TRBV3-2,TRBJ1-6,TGTGCCAGCAGCTCCCGGGACAGAAATTCACCCCTCCACTTT,CASSSRDRNSPLHF
TRBD1,.,TRBV5-1,TRBJ1-3,TGCGCCAGCAGCTTACCGGGACAGGGGGCTGGAAACACCATATATTTT,CASSLPGQGAGNTIYF
.,.,TRBV18,TRBJ1-1,TGTGCCAGCTCACCAGTTAGGGGGATGAACACTGAAGCTTTCTTT,CASSPVRGMNTEAFF